This T cell receptor (beta chain) is from a study of PD-1 blockade in mismatch repair-deficient tumors. Across the whole study: All were previously treated, progressing patients with 12 mismatch repair-deficient cancer types.

Findings of the study overall: Rapid post-treatment expansion, then contraction, generally preceding radiologic response, marked tumor-resident clones.

Some clones are missing from TCRdb's copy, which holds only in-frame ones; the method was immunoSEQ multiplex PCR. This table has around 120,000 clones, almost 90% appearing once. A remark on this clone: Its antigen is as yet unknown.

Three pembrolizumab responders had their TCRs sequenced. From germline, CDR1 is MGHDK and CDR2 SYGVNS. The V and J ends lost 4 bases and 2 bases respectively, with 8 bases between them. The CDR3 loop spans 13 amino acids. The clonotype comes from an adult with mismatch repair-deficient cancer. The V call is TRBV25-1, the J call TRBJ1-1; maybe TRBD1 (6 bases). The sample was peripheral blood, taken 72 weeks after starting pembrolizumab. The CDR3 nucleotides are TGTGCCAGCAGTGCACAGGGAAACACTGAAGCTTTCTTT. Protein: CASSAQGNTEAFF. The variable domain in full, with the rest retrieved from reference TRBV25-1 and TRBJ1-1, is EADIYQTPRYLVIGTGKKITLECSQTMGHDKMYWYQQDPGMELHLIHYSYGVNSTEKGDLSSESTVSRIRTEHFPLTLESARPSHTSQYLCASSAQGNTEAFFGQGTRLTVV.